The 8 T cell receptor beta chains below come from one sample, sequenced in a study of beta chain features in type 1 diabetes. Regarding the study as a whole: For Type 1 diabetes patients, all four CD4+ subsets carried TCRB CDR3s that were moderately but significantly shorter.

As every portion of the isolated RNA was reverse transcribed, the sequencing read expressed TCRB transcripts. The table came from immunoSEQ multiplex PCR; TCRdb's copy has only in-frame clones and leaves some out. The sample holds more than 100,000 clones, 25% to 35% seen once. No antigen has been identified for these receptors. The sample consisted of central memory CD4+ T cells from blood. The source is a woman between 18 and 29 years old with type 1 diabetes.

In this sample, this clone turned up a few times. The chain links TRBV5-1 to TRBJ1-5, with D unclear. CDR1 and CDR2 from the germline V gene are SGHRS and YFSETQ. This CDR3 has 14 amino acids. V was pared by 1 base and J by 5 bases, with 10 bases between. The CDR3, as DNA: TGCGCCAGCAGCTTGTTTACGGGAGATCAGCCCCAGCATTTT. Amino acid sequence: CASSLFTGDQPQHF.

This clone was seen only once. The chain links TRBV7-2 to TRBJ2-2; D not resolved. V dropped 5 bases and J dropped 4 bases, with 8 bases sitting between them. CDR3 length equals 13 residues. The germline CDR1 and CDR2 sequences are SGHTA and FQGNSA. The CDR3 nucleotides read TGTGCCAGCAGCAAGACACGCACCGGGGAGCTGTTTTTT. Its protein product is CASSKTRTGELFF.

V usage is TRBV10-3 and J usage is TRBJ1-4; 7 bases agree with TRBD1. This CDR3 has 15 amino acids. V gave up 3 bases and J gave up 5 bases; unmatched junction bases: 6. CDR1 is ENHRY, CDR2 SYGVKD, per germline. The CDR3 loop is CAISDAGTANEKLFF. CDR3 coding DNA: TGTGCCATCAGTGATGCCGGGACAGCAAATGAAAAACTGTTTTTT.

The rearrangement uses TRBV28 and TRBJ1-5, with unresolved D. The CDR3 is 15 residues long. The V and J ends lost 3 bases and 0 bases respectively, with 9 bases between them. CDR1 is MDHEN and CDR2 is SYDVKM in the germline V gene. CDR3 in DNA: TGTGCCAGCAGTTTGGCGGTGAATAGCAATCAGCCCCAGCATTTT. Protein product: CASSLAVNSNQPQHF.

V is TRBV10-1 and J is TRBJ2-1, with 8 positions matching TRBD1. The junction had 4 bases not matched to a gene; V was cut back by 3 bases and J by 0 bases. In germline, CDR1 is WNHNN, CDR2 SYGVQD (reference sequence). The CDR3 is 16 residues long. The CDR3 loop is CASSDRGPSSYNEQFF. DNA of the CDR3: TGCGCCAGCAGTGACAGGGGGCCGAGCTCCTACAATGAGCAGTTCTTC.

This sequence joins TRBV2 and TRBJ2-3; 7 bases line up with TRBD2. Germline V gene sequence: CDR1 SNHLY, CDR2 FYNNEI. The trim removed 3 bases at V and 2 bases at J, leaving 8 bases unmatched. CDR3 length: 16 residues. CDR3 amino acids: CASSETASGYTDTQYF. CDR3 nucleotide sequence: TGTGCCAGCAGTGAGACGGCTAGCGGATACACAGATACGCAGTATTTT.

The chain links TRBV11-1 to TRBJ2-7; 13 nucleotides line up with TRBD2. Germline V gene data show CDR1 as SGHAT and CDR2 as FQDESV (reference sequence). The CDR3 has 19 residues. V lost 1 base and J lost 0; bases outside the gene matches: 9. CDR3 protein: CASSLGGLAGARNSYEQYF. The CDR3 bases are TGTGCCAGCAGCTTAGGCGGACTAGCGGGAGCCCGCAACTCCTACGAGCAGTACTTC.

This clone was seen more than once but under ten times. This sequence joins TRBV29-1 and TRBJ2-2, with TRBD2 as a possible D gene (7 bases). V was cut by 3 bases and J by 3 bases, with 14 bases left in between. The CDR3 runs to 15 residues. Germline loops: CDR1 SQVTM, CDR2 ANQGSEA. The CDR3, as DNA: TGCAGCGTTGATGAGAGGGGGGGAGACACCGGGGAGCTGTTTTTT. Translated, it gives CSVDERGGDTGELFF.